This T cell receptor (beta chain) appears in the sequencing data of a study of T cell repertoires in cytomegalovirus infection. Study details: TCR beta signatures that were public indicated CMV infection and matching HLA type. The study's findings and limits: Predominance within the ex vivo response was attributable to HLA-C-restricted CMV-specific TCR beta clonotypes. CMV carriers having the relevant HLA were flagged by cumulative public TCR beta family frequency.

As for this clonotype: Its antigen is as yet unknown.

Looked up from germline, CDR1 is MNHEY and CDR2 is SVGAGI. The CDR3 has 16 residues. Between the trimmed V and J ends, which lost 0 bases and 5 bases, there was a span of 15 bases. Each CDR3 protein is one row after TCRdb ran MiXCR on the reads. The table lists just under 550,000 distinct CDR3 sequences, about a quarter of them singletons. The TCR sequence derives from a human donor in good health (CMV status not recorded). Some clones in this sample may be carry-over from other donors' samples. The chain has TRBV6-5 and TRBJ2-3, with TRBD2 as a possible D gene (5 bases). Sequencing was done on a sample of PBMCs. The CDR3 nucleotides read TGTGCCAGCAGTTACTCGTACGGGGTACCAGGAGATACGCAGTATTTT. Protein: CASSYSYGVPGDTQYF.